Listed below are T cell receptor beta chains from one sample, sequenced in a study of identical twins. TCRdb passed the 5' RACE reads through MiXCR, listing each CDR3 protein once. The table lists 1,800,000 or so distinct CDR3 sequences, more than 30% of them singletons. The sequenced sample was cord blood. These receptors all stem from a newborn girl in good health. The CDR3 runs from the conserved cysteine through the conserved F or W. A D gene is named only where the DNA matches it firmly. Rows give clone size only sometimes, using once, few, many, or a class for an expanded clone.

V gene	clone size	J gene	D gene	CDR3 protein	CDR3 DNA
TRBV14	few	TRBJ2-7	TRBD2	CASSKLAVAYEQYF	TGTGCCAGCAGCAAACTAGCGGTCGCCTACGAGCAGTACTTC
TRBV20-1	few	TRBJ2-4	-	CSATRHQLAKNIQYF	TGCAGTGCCACCAGACACCAACTAGCCAAAAACATTCAGTACTTC
TRBV5-1	few	TRBJ2-1	TRBD1	CASSFSAGQGHNEQFF	TGCGCCAGCAGCTTCTCGGCAGGACAGGGTCACAATGAGCAGTTCTTC
TRBV28	few	TRBJ2-3	-	CASSPGPEGDTQYF	TGTGCCAGCAGTCCGGGGCCAGAGGGAGATACGCAGTATTTT
TRBV7-2	few	TRBJ2-7	-	CASSLGHTLIYEQYF	TGTGCCAGCAGCTTAGGTCACACCCTTATCTACGAGCAGTACTTC
TRBV28	-	TRBJ2-3	-	CASSSTIDTQYF	TGTGCCAGCAGTTCAACTATAGATACGCAGTATTTT
TRBV20-1	-	TRBJ2-5	TRBD2	CSADLGLAGASKETQYF	TGCAGTGCGGACCTTGGACTAGCGGGAGCCTCAAAAGAGACCCAGTACTTC
TRBV7-9	-	TRBJ1-1	-	CASSLGTLEAFF	TGTGCCAGCAGCCTCGGGACGCTTGAAGCTTTCTTT
TRBV3-1	-	TRBJ1-5	-	CASSQGALTGNQPQHF	TGTGCCAGCAGCCAGGGTGCCCTAACGGGCAATCAGCCCCAGCATTTT
TRBV5-1	-	TRBJ2-2	-	CASSSAGQRTGELFF	TGCGCCAGCAGCTCGGCGGGACAGCGCACCGGGGAGCTGTTTTTT
TRBV28	few	TRBJ2-7	-	CASSFRQGLVTYEQYF	TGTGCCAGCAGTTTTAGGCAGGGACTCGTAACCTACGAGCAGTACTTC
TRBV20-1	few	TRBJ2-7	TRBD2	CSADRGTSGAYEQYF	TGCAGTGCTGATAGGGGGACTAGCGGGGCCTACGAGCAGTACTTC
TRBV5-1	-	TRBJ1-1	-	CASSVRHRDMNTEAFF	TGCGCCAGCAGCGTGCGACACAGGGACATGAACACTGAAGCTTTCTTT
TRBV4-2	few	TRBJ2-1	-	CASSPLLGGLYNEQFF	TGTGCCAGCAGCCCACTACTGGGGGGCTTATACAATGAGCAGTTCTTC
TRBV15	few	TRBJ2-1	-	CATSSLTLEQFF	TGTGCCACCAGCTCATTAACGCTGGAGCAGTTCTTC
TRBV28	few	TRBJ1-5	TRBD1	CASSLTPGQHNQPQHF	TGTGCCAGCAGTTTAACGCCGGGACAGCACAATCAGCCCCAGCATTTT
TRBV5-1	-	TRBJ2-3	TRBD2	CASSLGLAGIDTQDF	TGCGCCAGCAGCTTGGGACTAGCGGGGATAGATACGCAGGATTTT
TRBV4-2	many	TRBJ1-4	TRBD1	CASSPDRGHEKLFF	TGTGCCAGCAGCCCAGACAGGGGGCACGAAAAACTGTTTTTT
TRBV10-3	-	TRBJ2-2	-	CAISGFVNTGELFF	TGTGCCATCAGTGGCTTCGTGAACACCGGGGAGCTGTTTTTT
TRBV6-6	-	TRBJ1-2	-	CSSYIPRDNYGYTF	TGTAGCAGTTATATCCCCCGGGACAACTATGGCTACACCTTC
TRBV20-1	-	TRBJ1-1	-	CSAIMNTEAFF	TGCAGTGCCATTATGAACACTGAAGCTTTCTTT
TRBV6-2/TRBV6-3	-	TRBJ2-3	-	CASTDRADTQYF	TGTGCCAGCACCGATCGCGCAGATACGCAGTATTTT
TRBV6-4	few	TRBJ1-2	-	CASSDWFGQRYGYTF	TGTGCCAGCAGTGACTGGTTCGGGCAGAGATATGGCTACACCTTC
TRBV20-1	few	TRBJ1-5	TRBD1	CSARGITGTGAQPQHF	TGCAGTGCTAGAGGTATTACCGGGACAGGGGCTCAGCCCCAGCATTTT
TRBV3-1	few	TRBJ2-1	TRBD2	CASSQDWLAGGNEQFF	TGTGCCAGCAGCCAAGATTGGCTAGCGGGGGGGAATGAGCAGTTCTTC
TRBV20-1	-	TRBJ2-7	TRBD2	CSAYRPAGGEQYF	TGCAGTGCTTACCGCCCAGCGGGGGGCGAGCAGTACTTC
TRBV23-1	-	TRBJ2-1	TRBD2	CASSQREWTSGYSDEQFF	TGCGCCAGCAGTCAAAGGGAGTGGACTAGCGGGTATTCGGATGAGCAGTTCTTC
TRBV6-1	few	TRBJ1-4	-	CASKSPRAGREKLFF	TGTGCCAGCAAATCACCCAGGGCTGGTAGGGAAAAACTGTTTTTT
TRBV7-9	-	TRBJ2-5	-	CASSLSTGGQTQYF	TGTGCCAGCAGCTTATCAACTGGGGGTCAGACCCAGTACTTC
TRBV20-1	-	TRBJ2-5	-	CSARESYGPGQETQYF	TGCAGTGCTAGAGAGTCGTATGGGCCAGGCCAAGAGACCCAGTACTTC
TRBV5-1	few	TRBJ2-1	-	CASSPRTPSSYNEQFF	TGCGCCAGCAGCCCTCGAACCCCAAGCTCCTACAATGAGCAGTTCTTC
TRBV5-1	-	TRBJ2-1	TRBD2	CASSPREREITYNEQFF	TGCGCCAGCAGCCCCAGAGAGCGGGAGATTACCTACAATGAGCAGTTCTTC
TRBV29-1	-	TRBJ1-4	-	CGRGITNEELFF	TGCGGAAGGGGTATCACTAATGAAGAACTGTTTTTT
TRBV27	-	TRBJ2-3	TRBD1	CASSLTGGAGTQYF	TGTGCCAGCAGTTTGACAGGGGGCGCAGGTACGCAGTATTTT
TRBV15	few	TRBJ2-3	TRBD2	CATSRDLWRGGLPYF	TGTGCCACCAGCAGAGATCTGTGGCGGGGGGGCCTACCGTATTTT
TRBV7-2	-	TRBJ1-2	TRBD1	CASSNRGGFYGYTF	TGTGCCAGCAGCAACAGGGGGGGATTTTATGGCTACACCTTC
TRBV20-1	once	TRBJ1-4	-	CSAADRRNSEKLFF	TGCAGTGCGGCAGACAGGAGGAACAGCGAAAAACTGTTTTTT
TRBV4-2	many	TRBJ2-7	-	CASSQAPDGYEQYF	TGTGCCAGCAGCCAAGCCCCGGACGGATACGAGCAGTACTTC
TRBV19	few	TRBJ2-7	-	CASSIVGRLFYEQYF	TGTGCCAGTAGTATAGTCGGTCGGTTATTCTACGAGCAGTACTTC
TRBV29-1	few	TRBJ2-7	-	CSVAAAVGDYEQYF	TGCAGCGTAGCAGCGGCGGTAGGGGATTACGAGCAGTACTTC
TRBV19	-	TRBJ2-7	-	CASSIVDNYEQYF	TGTGCCAGTAGTATCGTGGACAACTACGAGCAGTACTTC
TRBV7-9	few	TRBJ1-2	TRBD1	CASSWDRETFNPYGYTF	TGTGCCAGCAGCTGGGACAGGGAAACCTTTAATCCTTATGGCTACACCTTC
TRBV20-1	few	TRBJ2-4	-	CSARGLAGMGKNIQYF	TGCAGTGCTAGAGGGTTGGCAGGGATGGGCAAAAACATTCAGTACTTC
TRBV10-3	few	TRBJ2-5	TRBD2	CAIGGTSGGEQYF	TGTGCCATCGGAGGGACTAGCGGGGGTGAGCAGTACTTC
TRBV10-1	-	TRBJ2-7	TRBD2	CASSDGGSLYEQYF	TGCGCCAGCAGTGACGGGGGGAGCCTCTACGAGCAGTACTTC
TRBV29-1	many	TRBJ2-7	-	CSVATHAGVSYEQYF	TGCAGCGTGGCCACCCACGCAGGGGTCAGCTACGAGCAGTACTTC
TRBV28	once	TRBJ1-5	TRBD1	CASIQGAPHNSNQPQHF	TGTGCCAGCATTCAGGGGGCGCCCCATAACAGCAATCAGCCCCAGCATTTT
TRBV28	-	TRBJ1-5	-	CASSFKGVGGNQPRHF	TGTGCCAGCAGTTTTAAGGGGGTGGGCGGCAATCAGCCCCGGCATTTT
TRBV21-1	few	TRBJ1-5	-	CASNFLLGQGNQPQHF	TGTGCCAGCAACTTCCTCCTGGGGCAGGGGAATCAGCCCCAGCATTTT
TRBV5-1	few	TRBJ2-5	TRBD1	CASTKTGEETQYF	TGCGCCAGCACCAAGACAGGGGAAGAGACCCAGTACTTC
TRBV7-6	-	TRBJ1-1	-	CASSLTVGNTEAFF	TGTGCCAGCAGCTTAACAGTGGGGAACACTGAAGCTTTCTTT
TRBV21-1	few	TRBJ1-2	-	CASSTRWESRGYTF	TGTGCCAGCAGCACCCGCTGGGAGTCTCGGGGCTACACCTTC
TRBV29-1	few	TRBJ2-3	-	CSVPPGQAGGTDTQYF	TGCAGCGTTCCACCGGGACAGGCGGGGGGCACAGATACGCAGTATTTT
TRBV12-3/TRBV12-4	few	TRBJ2-5	TRBD1	CASSFWQGEQYF	TGTGCCAGCAGTTTTTGGCAGGGGGAGCAGTACTTC
TRBV3-1	-	TRBJ2-3	TRBD2	CASSHLEGGLETDTQYF	TGTGCCAGCAGCCACCTCGAGGGGGGACTAGAGACAGATACGCAGTATTTT
TRBV5-1	few	TRBJ2-1	TRBD2	CASSLLKTSGRSEQFF	TGCGCCAGCAGCTTGCTGAAGACTAGCGGGAGGTCTGAGCAGTTCTTC
TRBV5-1	-	TRBJ2-7	-	CASRSVLGGYEQYF	TGCGCCAGCAGGTCCGTCCTTGGAGGATACGAGCAGTACTTC
TRBV30	-	TRBJ1-6	-	CAGGTSYNSPLHF	TGTGCCGGGGGGACCTCCTATAATTCACCCCTCCACTTT
TRBV4-2	few	TRBJ2-3	TRBD2	CASSQDLGRATDTQYF	TGTGCCAGCAGCCAAGATTTGGGGAGGGCCACAGATACGCAGTATTTT
TRBV6-1	few	TRBJ2-7	TRBD1	CASSERKGQGDEQYF	TGTGCCAGCAGTGAAAGGAAAGGACAGGGTGACGAGCAGTACTTC